The clone carrying this T cell receptor beta chain was seen ten or more times. Its target is unknown. The data belong to a study of metastatic and nonmetastatic thyroid tumors. The CDR3 is 13 residues long. The ends lost 6 bases at V and 5 bases at J; junction bases unmatched: 4. Germline V gene sequence: CDR1 SNHLY, CDR2 FYNNEI. TCRdb used MiXCR to call clones anew from the PCR reads. The sample consists of approximately 30,000 clones, 25% to 30% of them appearing once. Every patient underwent thyroid surgery untreated. Study results and limitations: As reported, TCR beta diversity in blood and tumor was significantly higher in malignant thyroid tumors than in benign nodules.

Sequencing was done on a sample of blood. The source is a female donor with papillary thyroid cancer or a benign thyroid nodule (not recorded which). Some clones in this sample may be carry-over from other donors' samples. J is TRBJ2-1 and V is TRBV2, with 7 bases identical to TRBD1. CDR3 DNA sequence: TGTGCCAGCAGGAACCAGGGGGACAATGAGCAGTTCTTC. Translating gives CASRNQGDNEQFF.